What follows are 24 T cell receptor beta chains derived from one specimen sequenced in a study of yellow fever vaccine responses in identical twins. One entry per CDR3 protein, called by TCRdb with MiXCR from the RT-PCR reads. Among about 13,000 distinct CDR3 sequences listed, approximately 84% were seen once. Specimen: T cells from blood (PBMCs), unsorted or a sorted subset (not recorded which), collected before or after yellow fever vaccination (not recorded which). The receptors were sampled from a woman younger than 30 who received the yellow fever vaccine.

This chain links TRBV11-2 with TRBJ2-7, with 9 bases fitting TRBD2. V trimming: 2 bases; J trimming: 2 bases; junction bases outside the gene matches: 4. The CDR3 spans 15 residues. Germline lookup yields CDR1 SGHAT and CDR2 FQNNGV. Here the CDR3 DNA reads TGTGCCAGCAGCTTACTAGCGGGGTTAACCTACGAGCAGTACTTC. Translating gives CASSLLAGLTYEQYF.

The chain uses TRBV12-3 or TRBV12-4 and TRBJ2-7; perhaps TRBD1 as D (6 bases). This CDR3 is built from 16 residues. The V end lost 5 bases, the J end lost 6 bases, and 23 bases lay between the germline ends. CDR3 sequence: CASSRPTQGMFGEQYF. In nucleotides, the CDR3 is TGTGCCAGCAGTCGCCCTACACAGGGAATGTTTGGCGAGCAGTACTTC.

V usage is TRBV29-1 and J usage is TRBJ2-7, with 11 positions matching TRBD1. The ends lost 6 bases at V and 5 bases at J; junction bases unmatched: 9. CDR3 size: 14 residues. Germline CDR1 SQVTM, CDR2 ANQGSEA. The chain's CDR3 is CSVGRTGGFDEQYF. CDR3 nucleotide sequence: TGCAGCGTGGGGCGGACAGGGGGCTTCGACGAGCAGTACTTC.

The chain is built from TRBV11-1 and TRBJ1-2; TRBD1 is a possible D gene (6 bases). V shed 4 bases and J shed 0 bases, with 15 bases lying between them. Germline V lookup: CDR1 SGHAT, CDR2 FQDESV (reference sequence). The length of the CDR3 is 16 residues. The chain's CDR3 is CASSSPRTEPNYGYTF. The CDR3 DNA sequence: TGTGCCAGCAGCTCGCCCAGGACAGAACCTAACTATGGCTACACCTTC.

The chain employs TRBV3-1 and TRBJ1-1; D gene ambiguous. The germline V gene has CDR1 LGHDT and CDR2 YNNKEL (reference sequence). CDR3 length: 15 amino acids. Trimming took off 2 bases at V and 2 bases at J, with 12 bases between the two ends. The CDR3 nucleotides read TGTGCCAGCAGCCAATCGGGGTCCCGTAACACTGAAGCTTTCTTT. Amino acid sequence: CASSQSGSRNTEAFF.

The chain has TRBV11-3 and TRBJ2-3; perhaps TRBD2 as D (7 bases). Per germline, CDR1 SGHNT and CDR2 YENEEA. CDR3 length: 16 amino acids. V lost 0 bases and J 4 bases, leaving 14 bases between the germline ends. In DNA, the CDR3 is TGTGCCAGCAGCTTAGATAAGGGGGGGGTGGCAGATACGCAGTATTTT. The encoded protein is CASSLDKGGVADTQYF.

The CDR3 region is CASSLERVTFEQYF. CDR3 DNA: TGCGCCAGCAGCTTGGAGCGCGTCACCTTCGAGCAGTACTTC. The J gene is TRBJ2-7, the V gene TRBV5-1, with D unclear. The V gene's germline CDR1 is SGHRS and CDR2 YFSETQ. Deletions cut 0 bases from V and 6 bases from J, with 13 bases between. The CDR3 runs to 14 residues. The variable domain in full, with the rest retrieved from reference TRBV5-1 and TRBJ2-7, is KAGVTQTPRYLIKTRGQQVTLSCSPISGHRSVSWYQQTPGQGLQFLFEYFSETQRNKGNFPGRFSGRQFSNSRSEMNVSTLELGDSALYLCASSLERVTFEQYFGPGTRLTVT.

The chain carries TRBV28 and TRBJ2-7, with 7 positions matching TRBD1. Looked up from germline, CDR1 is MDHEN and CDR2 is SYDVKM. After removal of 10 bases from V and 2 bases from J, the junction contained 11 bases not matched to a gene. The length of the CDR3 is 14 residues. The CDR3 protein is CATTTGTLPYEQYF. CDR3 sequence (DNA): TGTGCCACCACGACAGGGACCTTACCCTACGAGCAGTACTTC.

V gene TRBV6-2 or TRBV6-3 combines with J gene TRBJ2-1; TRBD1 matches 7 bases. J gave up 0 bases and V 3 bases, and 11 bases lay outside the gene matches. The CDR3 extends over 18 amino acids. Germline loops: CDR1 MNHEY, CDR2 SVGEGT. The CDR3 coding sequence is TGTGCCAGCAGTTATTCTGCCCCATACAGGGGCTCCTACAATGAGCAGTTCTTC. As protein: CASSYSAPYRGSYNEQFF.

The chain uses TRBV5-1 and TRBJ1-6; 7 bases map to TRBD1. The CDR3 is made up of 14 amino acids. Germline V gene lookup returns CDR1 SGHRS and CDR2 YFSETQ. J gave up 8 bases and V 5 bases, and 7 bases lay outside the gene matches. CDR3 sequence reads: CASREGDRHSPLHF. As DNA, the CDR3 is TGCGCCAGCAGGGAGGGGGACAGACATTCACCCCTCCACTTT.

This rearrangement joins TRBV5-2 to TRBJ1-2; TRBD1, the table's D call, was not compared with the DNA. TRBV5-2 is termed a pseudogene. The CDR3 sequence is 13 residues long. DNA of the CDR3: TGCGCCACCCAAGTCGGGCCAGGGTATGGCTACACCTTC. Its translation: CATQVGPGYGYTF.

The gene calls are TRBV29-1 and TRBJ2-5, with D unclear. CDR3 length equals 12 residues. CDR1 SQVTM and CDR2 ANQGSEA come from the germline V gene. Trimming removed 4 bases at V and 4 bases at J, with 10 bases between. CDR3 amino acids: CSVGVQRETQYF. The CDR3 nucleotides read TGCAGCGTTGGAGTACAGCGAGAGACCCAGTACTTC.

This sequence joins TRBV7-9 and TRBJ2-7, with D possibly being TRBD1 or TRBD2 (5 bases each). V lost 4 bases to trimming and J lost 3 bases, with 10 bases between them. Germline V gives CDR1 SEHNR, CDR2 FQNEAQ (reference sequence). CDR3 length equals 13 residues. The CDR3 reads CASSWVGVYEQYF. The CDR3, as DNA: TGTGCCAGCAGCTGGGTGGGGGTCTACGAGCAGTACTTC.

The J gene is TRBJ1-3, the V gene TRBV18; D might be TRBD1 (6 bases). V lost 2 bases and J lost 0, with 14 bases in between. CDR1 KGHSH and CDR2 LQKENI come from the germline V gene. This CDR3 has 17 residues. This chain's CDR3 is CASSPNVQGPSGNTIYF. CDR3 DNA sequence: TGTGCCAGCTCACCAAACGTACAGGGTCCCTCTGGAAACACCATATATTTT. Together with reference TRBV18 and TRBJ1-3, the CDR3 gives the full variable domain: NAGVMQNPRHLVRRRGQEARLRCSPMKGHSHVYWYRQLPEEGLKFMVYLQKENIIDESGMPKERFSAEFPKEGPSILRIQQVVRGDSAAYFCASSPNVQGPSGNTIYFGEGSWLTVV.

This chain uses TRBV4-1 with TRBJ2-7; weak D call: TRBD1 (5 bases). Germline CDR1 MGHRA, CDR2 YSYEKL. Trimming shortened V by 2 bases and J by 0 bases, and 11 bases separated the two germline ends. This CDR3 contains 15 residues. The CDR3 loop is CASSQSRGLSYEQYF. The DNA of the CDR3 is TGCGCCAGCAGCCAATCTAGGGGCCTCTCCTACGAGCAGTACTTC.

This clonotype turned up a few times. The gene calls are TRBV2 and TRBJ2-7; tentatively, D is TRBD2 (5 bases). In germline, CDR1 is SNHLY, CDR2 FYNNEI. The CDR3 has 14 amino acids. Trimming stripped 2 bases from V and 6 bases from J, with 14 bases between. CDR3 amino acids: CASSELGGLGEQYF. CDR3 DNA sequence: TGTGCCAGCAGTGAACTAGGAGGTCTGGGCGAGCAGTACTTC. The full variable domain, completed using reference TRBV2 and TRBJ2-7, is EPEVTQTPSHQVTQMGQEVILRCVPISNHLYFYWYRQILGQKVEFLVSFYNNEISEKSEIFDDQFSVERPDGSNFTLKIRSTKLEDSAMYFCASSELGGLGEQYFGPGTRLTVT.

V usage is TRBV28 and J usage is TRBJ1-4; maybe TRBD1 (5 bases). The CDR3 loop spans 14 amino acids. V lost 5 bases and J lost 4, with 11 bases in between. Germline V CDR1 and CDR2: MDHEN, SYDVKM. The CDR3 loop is CASSRQQINEKLFF. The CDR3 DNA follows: TGTGCCAGCAGTCGACAGCAGATTAATGAAAAACTGTTTTTT.

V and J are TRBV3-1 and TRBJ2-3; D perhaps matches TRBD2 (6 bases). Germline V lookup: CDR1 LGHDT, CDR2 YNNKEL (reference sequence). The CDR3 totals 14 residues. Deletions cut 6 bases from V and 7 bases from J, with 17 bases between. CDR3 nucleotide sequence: TGTGCCAGCAGACCCGAGGGACTGCTCAATACGCAGTATTTT. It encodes CASRPEGLLNTQYF.

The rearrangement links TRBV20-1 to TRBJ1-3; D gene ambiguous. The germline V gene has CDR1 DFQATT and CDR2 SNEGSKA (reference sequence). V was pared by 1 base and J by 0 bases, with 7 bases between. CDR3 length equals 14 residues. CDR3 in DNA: TGCAGTGCTAGAGTCCCGGGCTCTGGAAACACCATATATTTT. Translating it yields CSARVPGSGNTIYF.

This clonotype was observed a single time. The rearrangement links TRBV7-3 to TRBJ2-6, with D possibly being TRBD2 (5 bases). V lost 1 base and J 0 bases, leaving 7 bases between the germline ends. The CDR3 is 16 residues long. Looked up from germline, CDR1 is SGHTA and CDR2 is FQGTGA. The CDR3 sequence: CASSLIAGSGANVLTF. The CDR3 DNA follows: TGTGCCAGCAGCTTAATCGCGGGCTCTGGGGCCAACGTCCTGACTTTC.

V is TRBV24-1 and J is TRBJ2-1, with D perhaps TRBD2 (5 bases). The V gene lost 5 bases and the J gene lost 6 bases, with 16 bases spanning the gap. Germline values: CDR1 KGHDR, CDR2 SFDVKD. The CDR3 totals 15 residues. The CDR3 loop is CATSVGRGFSNEQFF. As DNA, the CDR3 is TGTGCCACCAGTGTGGGGAGAGGCTTTAGCAATGAGCAGTTCTTC.

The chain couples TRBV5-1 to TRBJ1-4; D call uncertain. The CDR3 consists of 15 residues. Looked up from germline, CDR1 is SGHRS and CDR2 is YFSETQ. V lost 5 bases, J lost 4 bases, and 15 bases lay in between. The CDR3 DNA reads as TGCGCCAGCAGGGCAACCGGGATCCTTAATGAAAAACTGTTTTTT. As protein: CASRATGILNEKLFF.

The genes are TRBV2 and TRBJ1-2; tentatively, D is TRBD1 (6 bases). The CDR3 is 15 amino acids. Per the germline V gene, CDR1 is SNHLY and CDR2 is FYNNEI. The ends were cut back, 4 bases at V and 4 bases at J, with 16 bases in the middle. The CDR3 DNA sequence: TGTGCCAGCAGTGCGGCTGGGGGGGCCGGCTATGGCTACACCTTC. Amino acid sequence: CASSAAGGAGYGYTF.

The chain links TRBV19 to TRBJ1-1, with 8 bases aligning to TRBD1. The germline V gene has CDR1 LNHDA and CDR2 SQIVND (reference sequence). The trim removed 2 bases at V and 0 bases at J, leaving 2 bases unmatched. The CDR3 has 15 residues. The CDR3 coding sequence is TGTGCCAGTAGTATAAGGGACAGGATGAACACTGAAGCTTTCTTT. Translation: CASSIRDRMNTEAFF.